The clone carrying this TCR beta chain turned up a few times. This entry is derived from a study of blood T cell repertoires in COVID-19. Trimming shortened V by 4 bases and J by 1 base, and 7 bases separated the two germline ends. The V gene's germline CDR1 is MNHEY and CDR2 SMNVEV (reference sequence). This CDR3 is 13 amino acids long. Repertoires were generated with immunoSEQ multiplex PCR, while TCRdb's copy carries only in-frame clones and drops some. The table has about 140,000 clones, over 60% seen once. This receptor was identified in a woman aged 50 to 65 who had recovered from COVID-19. The specimen was PBMCs or T cells enriched from blood (not recorded which). The chain combines TRBV27 with TRBJ1-2; D uncertain. The CDR3: CASSYSSNYGYTF. DNA for the CDR3: TGTGCCAGCAGTTACAGTAGTAACTATGGCTACACCTTC.